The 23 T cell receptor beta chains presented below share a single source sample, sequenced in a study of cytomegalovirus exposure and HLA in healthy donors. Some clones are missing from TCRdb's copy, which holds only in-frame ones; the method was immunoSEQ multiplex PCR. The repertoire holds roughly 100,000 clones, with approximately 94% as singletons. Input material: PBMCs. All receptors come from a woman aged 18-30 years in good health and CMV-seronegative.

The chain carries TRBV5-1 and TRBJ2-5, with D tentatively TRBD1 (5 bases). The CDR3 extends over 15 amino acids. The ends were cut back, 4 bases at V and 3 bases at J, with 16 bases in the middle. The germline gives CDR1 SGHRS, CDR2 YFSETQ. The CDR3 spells CASSVDTQMEETQYF. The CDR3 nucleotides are TGCGCCAGCAGCGTGGACACCCAGATGGAAGAGACCCAGTACTTC.

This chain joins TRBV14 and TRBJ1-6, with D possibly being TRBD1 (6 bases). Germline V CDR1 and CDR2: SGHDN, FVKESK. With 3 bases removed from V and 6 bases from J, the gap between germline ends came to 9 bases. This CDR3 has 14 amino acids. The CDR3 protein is CASSQGAPNSPLHF. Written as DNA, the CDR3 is TGTGCCAGCAGCCAGGGGGCTCCTAATTCACCCCTCCACTTT.

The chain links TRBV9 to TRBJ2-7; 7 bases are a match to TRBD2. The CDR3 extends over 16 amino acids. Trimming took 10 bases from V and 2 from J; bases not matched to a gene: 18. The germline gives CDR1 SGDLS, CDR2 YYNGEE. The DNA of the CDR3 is TGTGCCGGCCGGAGCAGGAGGAGCGGGGCACCCTACGAGCAGTACTTC. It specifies CAGRSRRSGAPYEQYF.

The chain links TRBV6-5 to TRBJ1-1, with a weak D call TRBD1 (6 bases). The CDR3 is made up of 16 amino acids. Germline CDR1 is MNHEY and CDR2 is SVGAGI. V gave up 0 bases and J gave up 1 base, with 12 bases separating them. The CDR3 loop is CASSYSAGEGNTEAFF. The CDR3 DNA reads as TGTGCCAGCAGTTACTCGGCAGGGGAGGGGAACACTGAAGCTTTCTTT.

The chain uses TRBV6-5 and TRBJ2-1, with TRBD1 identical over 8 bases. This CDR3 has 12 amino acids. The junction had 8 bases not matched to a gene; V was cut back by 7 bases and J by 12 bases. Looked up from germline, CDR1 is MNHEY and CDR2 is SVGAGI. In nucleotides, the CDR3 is TGTGCCAGCACCGGACAGGGATTGCGGCAGTTCTTC. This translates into CASTGQGLRQFF.

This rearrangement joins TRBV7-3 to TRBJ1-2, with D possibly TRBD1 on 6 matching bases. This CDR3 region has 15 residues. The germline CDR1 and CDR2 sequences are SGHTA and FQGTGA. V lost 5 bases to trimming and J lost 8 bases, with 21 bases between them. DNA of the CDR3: TGTGCCAGCAGCCCGGGTCAGGGGAGTGTCTGGGGCTACACCTTC. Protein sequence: CASSPGQGSVWGYTF.

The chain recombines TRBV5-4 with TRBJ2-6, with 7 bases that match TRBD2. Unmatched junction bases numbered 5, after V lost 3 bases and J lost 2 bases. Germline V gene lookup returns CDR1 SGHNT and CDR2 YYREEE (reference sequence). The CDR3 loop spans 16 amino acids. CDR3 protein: CASSSLGGAGANVLTF. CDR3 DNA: TGTGCCAGCAGCTCGCTGGGGGGGGCTGGGGCCAACGTCCTGACTTTC.

CDR3 coding DNA: TGTGCCATCAGTGAACGGGTCGTCTCTGGAAACACCATATATTTT. Its translation: CAISERVVSGNTIYF. The gene calls are TRBV10-3 and TRBJ1-3; D is undetermined. Trimming stripped 3 bases from V and 0 bases from J, with 9 bases between. Germline CDR1 ENHRY, CDR2 SYGVKD. This CDR3 has 15 residues.

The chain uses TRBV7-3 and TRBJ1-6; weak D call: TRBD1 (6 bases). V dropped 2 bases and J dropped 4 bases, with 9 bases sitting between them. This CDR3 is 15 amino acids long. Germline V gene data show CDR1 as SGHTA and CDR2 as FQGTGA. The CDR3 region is CASSLLQGYNSPLHF. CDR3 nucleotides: TGTGCCAGCAGCTTACTTCAGGGGTATAATTCACCCCTCCACTTT.

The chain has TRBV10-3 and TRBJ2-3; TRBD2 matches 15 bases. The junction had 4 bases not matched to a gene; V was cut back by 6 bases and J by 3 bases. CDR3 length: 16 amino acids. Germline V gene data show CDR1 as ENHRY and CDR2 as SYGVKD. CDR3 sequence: CAISDGTSGGTDTQYF. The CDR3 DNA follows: TGTGCCATCAGCGATGGGACTAGCGGGGGGACAGATACGCAGTATTTT.

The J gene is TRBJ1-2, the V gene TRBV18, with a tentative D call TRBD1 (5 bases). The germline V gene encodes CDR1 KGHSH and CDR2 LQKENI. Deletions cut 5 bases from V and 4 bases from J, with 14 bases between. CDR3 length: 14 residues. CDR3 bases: TGTGCCAGCTCATCCGAAGCGACAGCCTATGGCTACACCTTC. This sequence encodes CASSSEATAYGYTF.

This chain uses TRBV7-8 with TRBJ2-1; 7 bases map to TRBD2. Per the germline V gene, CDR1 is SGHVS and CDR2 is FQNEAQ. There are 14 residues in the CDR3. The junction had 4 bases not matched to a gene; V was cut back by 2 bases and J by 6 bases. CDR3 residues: CASSLTSAGNEQFF. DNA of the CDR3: TGTGCCAGCAGCTTAACTAGCGCGGGCAATGAGCAGTTCTTC.

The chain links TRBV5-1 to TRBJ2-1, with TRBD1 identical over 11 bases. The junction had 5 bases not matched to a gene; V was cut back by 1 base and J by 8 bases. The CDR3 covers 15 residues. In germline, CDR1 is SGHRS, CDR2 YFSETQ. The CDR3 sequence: CASSLRTGGGDEQFF. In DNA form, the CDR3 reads TGCGCCAGCAGCTTGAGGACAGGGGGCGGCGATGAGCAGTTCTTC.

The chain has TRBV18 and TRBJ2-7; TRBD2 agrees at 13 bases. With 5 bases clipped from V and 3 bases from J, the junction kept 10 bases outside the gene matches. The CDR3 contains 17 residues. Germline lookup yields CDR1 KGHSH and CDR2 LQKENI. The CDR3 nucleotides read TGTGCCAGCTCAGAGGGACTAGCGGGGAACGGTCTCTACGAGCAGTACTTC. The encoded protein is CASSEGLAGNGLYEQYF. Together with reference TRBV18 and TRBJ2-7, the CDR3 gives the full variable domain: NAGVMQNPRHLVRRRGQEARLRCSPMKGHSHVYWYRQLPEEGLKFMVYLQKENIIDESGMPKERFSAEFPKEGPSILRIQQVVRGDSAAYFCASSEGLAGNGLYEQYFGPGTRLTVT.

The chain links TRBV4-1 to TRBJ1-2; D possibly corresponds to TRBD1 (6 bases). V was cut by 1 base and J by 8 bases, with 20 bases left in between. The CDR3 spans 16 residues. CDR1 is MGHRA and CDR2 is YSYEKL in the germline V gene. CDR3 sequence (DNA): TGCGCCAGCAGCCAAGTCGAGGGGGGGGCAGCTTACGGCTACACCTTC. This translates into CASSQVEGGAAYGYTF.

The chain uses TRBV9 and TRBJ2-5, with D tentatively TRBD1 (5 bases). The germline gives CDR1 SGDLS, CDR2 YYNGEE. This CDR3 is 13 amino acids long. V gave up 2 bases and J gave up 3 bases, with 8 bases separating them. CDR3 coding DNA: TGTGCCAGCAGCGTCCAGGGAAAAGAGACCCAGTACTTC. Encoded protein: CASSVQGKETQYF.

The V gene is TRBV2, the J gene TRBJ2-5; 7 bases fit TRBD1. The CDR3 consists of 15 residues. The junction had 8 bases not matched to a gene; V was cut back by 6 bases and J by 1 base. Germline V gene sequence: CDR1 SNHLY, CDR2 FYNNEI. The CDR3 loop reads CASRSDRTAQETQYF. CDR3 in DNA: TGTGCCAGCAGGTCGGACAGGACGGCCCAAGAGACCCAGTACTTC.

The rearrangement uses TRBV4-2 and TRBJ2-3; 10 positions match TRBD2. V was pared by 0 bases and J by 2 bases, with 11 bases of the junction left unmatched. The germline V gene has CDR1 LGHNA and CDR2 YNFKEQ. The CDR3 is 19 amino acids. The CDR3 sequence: CASSQDLSLAGEYTDTQYF. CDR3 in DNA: TGTGCCAGCAGCCAAGACTTGTCCCTAGCGGGGGAATACACAGATACGCAGTATTTT.

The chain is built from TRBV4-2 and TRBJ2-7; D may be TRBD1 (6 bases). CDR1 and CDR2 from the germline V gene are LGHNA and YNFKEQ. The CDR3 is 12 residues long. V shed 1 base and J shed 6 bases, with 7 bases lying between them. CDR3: CASSQVGAEQYF. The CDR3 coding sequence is TGTGCCAGCAGCCAAGTGGGGGCCGAGCAGTACTTC.

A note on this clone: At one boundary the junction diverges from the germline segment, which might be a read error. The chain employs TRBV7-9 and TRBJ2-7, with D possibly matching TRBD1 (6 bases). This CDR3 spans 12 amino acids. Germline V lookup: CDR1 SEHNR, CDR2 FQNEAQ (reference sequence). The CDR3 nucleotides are TGTGCCAGCAGTATCATCCGGACAGACGCCTTCTTC. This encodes CASSIIRTDAFF.

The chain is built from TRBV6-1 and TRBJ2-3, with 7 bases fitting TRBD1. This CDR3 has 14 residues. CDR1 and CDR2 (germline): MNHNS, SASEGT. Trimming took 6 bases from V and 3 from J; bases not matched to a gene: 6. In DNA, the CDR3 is TGTGCCAGCAGGAGGGGGCAAGCGACAGATACGCAGTATTTT. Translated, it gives CASRRGQATDTQYF.

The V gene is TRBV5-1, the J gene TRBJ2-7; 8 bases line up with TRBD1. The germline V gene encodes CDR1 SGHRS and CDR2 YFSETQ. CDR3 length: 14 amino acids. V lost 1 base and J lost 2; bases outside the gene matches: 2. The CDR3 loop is CASSLTGGTYEQYF. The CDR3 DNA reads TGCGCCAGCAGCTTGACAGGGGGGACCTACGAGCAGTACTTC.

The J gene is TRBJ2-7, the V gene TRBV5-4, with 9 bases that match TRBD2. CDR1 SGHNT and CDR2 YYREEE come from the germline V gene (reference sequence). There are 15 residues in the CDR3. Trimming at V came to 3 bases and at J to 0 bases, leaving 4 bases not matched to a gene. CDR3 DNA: TGTGCCAGCAGCTGGACTAGCGACCCCTCCTACGAGCAGTACTTC. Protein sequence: CASSWTSDPSYEQYF.